This T cell receptor beta chain appears in the sequencing data of a study of T cells in Graves' hyperthyroidism and ophthalmopathy. The sample holds a few counts of this clonotype. The length of the CDR3 is 14 residues. V was clipped by 3 bases and J by 4 bases, with 9 bases between them. Germline V lookup: CDR1 MNHEY, CDR2 SVGEGT. Uncontrolled infection, other autoimmune disease, pregnancy and lactation each barred patients from inclusion. The CDR3 regions of TCR beta were amplified from RNA transcripts. When the TCR CDR3 underwent first-round RT-PCR, the HTBI primer set was used. TCRdb passed the multiplex PCR reads through MiXCR, listing each CDR3 protein once. The sample holds around 600,000 distinct CDR3 sequences, approximately 15% seen once.

Material for sequencing was blood. V is TRBV6-2 or TRBV6-3 and J is TRBJ2-2, with no clear D. The source of this sequence is a woman aged 50 to 60 with Graves' ophthalmopathy. CDR3 amino acids: CASSYSELTGELFF. CDR3 coding DNA: TGTGCCAGCAGTTATTCCGAGCTCACCGGGGAGCTGTTTTTT.